A single sample gave rise to the 8 T cell receptor beta chains below, sequenced in a study of blood T cell repertoires in COVID-19. Profiling relied on immunoSEQ multiplex PCR, and the TCRdb table lists in-frame clones only, not all of them. The sample carries around 250,000 clones, just over 85% recorded once. The specimen was PBMCs or T cells enriched from blood (not recorded which). The receptors stem from a man between 18 and 29 years old who had recovered from COVID-19.

DNA for the CDR3: TGTGCCAGCTCTGTGGAGGACAGGGGGGCAGAAGCTTTCTTT. It translates to CASSVEDRGAEAFF. This sequence joins TRBV28 and TRBJ1-1, with 10 nucleotides matching TRBD1. This CDR3 is built from 14 residues. Germline assignment: CDR1 MDHEN and CDR2 SYDVKM. V trimming: 8 bases; J trimming: 8 bases; junction bases outside the gene matches: 11.

The CDR3 nucleotides read TGTGCCAGCAGTTCGCTCAGACAGATGAACACTGAAGCTTTCTTT. Its translation is CASSSLRQMNTEAFF. This chain uses TRBV27 with TRBJ1-1; possible D gene TRBD1, 5 bases. Germline CDR1 and CDR2: MNHEY and SMNVEV (reference sequence). This CDR3 is 15 amino acids long. The V and J ends lost 4 bases and 0 bases respectively, with 12 bases between them.

The chain joins TRBV5-4 to TRBJ1-3, with 7 nucleotides matching TRBD1. The ends lost 4 bases at V and 2 bases at J; junction bases unmatched: 9. The germline CDR1 and CDR2 sequences are SGHNT and YYREEE (reference sequence). This CDR3 is 16 amino acids long. The CDR3 DNA sequence: TGTGCCAGCAGCCGACAGGGAACCCCAGCTGGAAACACCATATATTTT. This sequence encodes CASSRQGTPAGNTIYF. Looking up the rest from reference TRBV5-4 and TRBJ1-3 gives the full variable domain: ETGVTQSPTHLIKTRGQQVTLRCSSQSGHNTVSWYQQALGQGPQFIFQYYREEENGRGNFPPRFSGLQFPNYSSELNVNALELDDSALYLCASSRQGTPAGNTIYFGEGSWLTVV.

The J gene is TRBJ2-1, the V gene TRBV6-5; 10 bases align to TRBD1. J lost 7 bases, V lost 10 bases, and 7 bases had no gene match. CDR3 size: 13 residues. CDR1 MNHEY and CDR2 SVGAGI come from the germline V gene. The CDR3 reads CAIAPGQGNEQFF. CDR3 nucleotides: TGTGCCATAGCACCGGGACAGGGGAATGAGCAGTTCTTC.

This clone occurred once. The chain has TRBV7-2 and TRBJ2-2, with 7 bases matching TRBD2. CDR1 and CDR2 from the germline V gene are SGHTA and FQGNSA. The CDR3 loop spans 14 amino acids. With 1 base clipped from V and 4 bases from J, the junction kept 0 bases outside the gene matches. CDR3 sequence reads: CASSLGGGTGELFF. CDR3 coding DNA: TGTGCCAGCAGCTTAGGGGGGGGCACCGGGGAGCTGTTTTTT.

This clone was observed a few times. The chain is built from TRBV10-2 and TRBJ1-1; D remains unclear. Trimming pared 3 bases from V and 1 base from J, leaving 3 bases between. The CDR3 contains 12 residues. Germline-derived CDR1 and CDR2 are WSHSY and SAAADI. CDR3 DNA: TGCGCCAGCAGTGACCGGAACACTGAAGCTTTCTTT. This sequence encodes CASSDRNTEAFF.

In this sample, this clone turned up once. The chain has TRBV7-9 and TRBJ1-4; 7 bases line up with TRBD1. Germline V gene sequence: CDR1 SEHNR, CDR2 FQNEAQ (reference sequence). CDR3 size: 12 residues. The trim removed 5 bases at V and 8 bases at J, leaving 2 bases unmatched. The CDR3 spells CASSRTGEKLFF. As DNA, the CDR3 is TGTGCCAGCAGCCGGACAGGCGAAAAACTGTTTTTT.

The rearrangement uses TRBV3-1 (or the pseudogene TRBV3-2) and TRBJ2-5; TRBD2 matches at 8 bases. Germline V gene lookup returns CDR1 LGHDT and CDR2 YNNKEL (reference sequence). The CDR3 totals 14 residues. Trimming at V came to 6 bases and at J to 1 base, leaving 4 bases not matched to a gene. The CDR3, as DNA: TGTGCCAGCAGACGTGGGACTAGCCAAGAGACCCAGTACTTC. Translating gives CASRRGTSQETQYF.